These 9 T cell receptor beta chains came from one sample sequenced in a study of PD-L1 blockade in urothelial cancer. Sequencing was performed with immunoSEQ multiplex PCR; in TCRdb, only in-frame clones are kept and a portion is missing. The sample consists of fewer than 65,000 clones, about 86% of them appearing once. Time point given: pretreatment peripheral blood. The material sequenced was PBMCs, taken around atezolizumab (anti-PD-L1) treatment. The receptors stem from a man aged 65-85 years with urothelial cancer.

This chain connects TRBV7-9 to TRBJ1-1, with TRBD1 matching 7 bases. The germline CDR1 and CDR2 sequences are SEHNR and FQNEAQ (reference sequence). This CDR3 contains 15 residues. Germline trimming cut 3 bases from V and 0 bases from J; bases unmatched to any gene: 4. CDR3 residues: CASSFGQALNTEAFF. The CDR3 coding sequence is TGTGCCAGCAGCTTCGGACAGGCACTGAACACTGAAGCTTTCTTT.

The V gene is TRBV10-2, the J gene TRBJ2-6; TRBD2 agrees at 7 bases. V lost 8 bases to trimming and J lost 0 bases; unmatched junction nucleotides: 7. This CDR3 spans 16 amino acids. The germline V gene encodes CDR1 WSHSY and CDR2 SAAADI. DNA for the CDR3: TGCGCCAGCCGTCCCGGGAGGCCCTCTGGGGCCAACGTCCTGACTTTC. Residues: CASRPGRPSGANVLTF.

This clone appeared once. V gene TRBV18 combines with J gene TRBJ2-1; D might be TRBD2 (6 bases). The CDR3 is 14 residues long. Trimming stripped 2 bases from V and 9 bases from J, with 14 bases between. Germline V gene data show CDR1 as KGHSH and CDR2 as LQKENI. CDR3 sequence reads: CASSPGRNKGEQFF. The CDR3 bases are TGTGCCAGCTCACCAGGGAGGAACAAGGGTGAGCAGTTCTTC. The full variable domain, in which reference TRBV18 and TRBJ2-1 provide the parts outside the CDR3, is NAGVMQNPRHLVRRRGQEARLRCSPMKGHSHVYWYRQLPEEGLKFMVYLQKENIIDESGMPKERFSAEFPKEGPSILRIQQVVRGDSAAYFCASSPGRNKGEQFFGPGTRLTVL.

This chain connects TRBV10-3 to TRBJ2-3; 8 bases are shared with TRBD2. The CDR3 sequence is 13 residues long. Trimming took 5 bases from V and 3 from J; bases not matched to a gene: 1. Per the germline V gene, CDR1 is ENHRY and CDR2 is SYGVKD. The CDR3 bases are TGTGCCATCAGTCGGGGGGGAACAGATACGCAGTATTTT. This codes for CAISRGGTDTQYF.

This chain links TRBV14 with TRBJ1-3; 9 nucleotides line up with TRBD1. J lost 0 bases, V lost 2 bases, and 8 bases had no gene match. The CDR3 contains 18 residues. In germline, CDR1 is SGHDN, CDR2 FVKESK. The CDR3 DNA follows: TGTGCCAGCAGCCAAAGATCGGGACAGGGAATCTCTGGAAACACCATATATTTT. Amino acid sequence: CASSQRSGQGISGNTIYF.

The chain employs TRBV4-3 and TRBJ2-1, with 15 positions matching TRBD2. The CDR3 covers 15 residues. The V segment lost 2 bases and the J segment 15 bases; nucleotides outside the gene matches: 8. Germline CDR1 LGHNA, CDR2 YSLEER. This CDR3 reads CASSQPGTSGRLAFF. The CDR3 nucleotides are TGCGCCAGCAGCCAACCTGGGACTAGCGGGAGGTTAGCGTTCTTC.

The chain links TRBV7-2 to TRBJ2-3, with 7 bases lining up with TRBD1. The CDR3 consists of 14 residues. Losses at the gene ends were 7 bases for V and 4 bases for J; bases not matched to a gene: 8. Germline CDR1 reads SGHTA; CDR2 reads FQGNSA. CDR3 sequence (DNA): TGTGCCAGCACCTTGACAGGGAGCTCAGATACGCAGTATTTT. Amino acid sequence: CASTLTGSSDTQYF.

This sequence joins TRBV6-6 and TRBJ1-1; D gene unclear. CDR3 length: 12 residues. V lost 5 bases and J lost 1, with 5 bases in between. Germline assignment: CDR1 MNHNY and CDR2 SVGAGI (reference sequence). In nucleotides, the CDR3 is TGTGCCAGCAGTAGAGGGAACACTGAAGCTTTCTTT. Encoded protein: CASSRGNTEAFF.

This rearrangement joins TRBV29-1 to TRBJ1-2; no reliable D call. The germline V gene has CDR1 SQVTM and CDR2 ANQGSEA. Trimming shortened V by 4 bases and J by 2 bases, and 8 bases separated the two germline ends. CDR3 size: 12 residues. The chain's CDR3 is CSVAQSNYGYTF. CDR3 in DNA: TGCAGCGTTGCCCAGTCCAACTATGGCTACACCTTC. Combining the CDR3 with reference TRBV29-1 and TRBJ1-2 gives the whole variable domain SAVISQKPSRDICQRGTSLTIQCQVDSQVTMMFWYRQQPGQSLTLIATANQGSEATYESGFVIDKFPISRPNLTFSTLTVSNMSPEDSSIYLCSVAQSNYGYTFGSGTRLTVV.